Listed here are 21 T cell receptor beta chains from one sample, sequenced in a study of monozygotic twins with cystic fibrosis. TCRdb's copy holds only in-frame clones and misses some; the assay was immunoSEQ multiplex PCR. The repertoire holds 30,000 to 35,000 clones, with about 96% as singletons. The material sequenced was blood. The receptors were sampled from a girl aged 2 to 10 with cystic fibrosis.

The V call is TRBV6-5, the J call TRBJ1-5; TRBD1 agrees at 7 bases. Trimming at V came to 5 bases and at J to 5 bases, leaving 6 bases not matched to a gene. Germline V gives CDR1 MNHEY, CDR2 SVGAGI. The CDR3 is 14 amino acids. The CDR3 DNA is TGTGCCAGCAGTCGGACAGGTTCCCATCAGCCCCAGCATTTT. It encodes CASSRTGSHQPQHF.

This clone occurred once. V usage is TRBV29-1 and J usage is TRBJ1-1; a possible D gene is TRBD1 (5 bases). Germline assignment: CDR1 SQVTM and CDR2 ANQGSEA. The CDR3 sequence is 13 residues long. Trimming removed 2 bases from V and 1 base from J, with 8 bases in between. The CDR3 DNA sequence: TGCAGCGTTGAACTTGGACAGAACACTGAAGCTTTCTTT. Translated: CSVELGQNTEAFF. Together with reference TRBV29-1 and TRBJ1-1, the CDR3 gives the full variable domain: SAVISQKPSRDICQRGTSLTIQCQVDSQVTMMFWYRQQPGQSLTLIATANQGSEATYESGFVIDKFPISRPNLTFSTLTVSNMSPEDSSIYLCSVELGQNTEAFFGQGTRLTVV.

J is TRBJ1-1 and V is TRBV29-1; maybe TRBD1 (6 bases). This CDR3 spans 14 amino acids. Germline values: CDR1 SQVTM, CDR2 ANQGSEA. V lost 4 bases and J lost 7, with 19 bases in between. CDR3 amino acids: CSVVLLTGKGEAFF. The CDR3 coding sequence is TGCAGCGTTGTGTTGTTGACAGGAAAAGGTGAAGCTTTCTTT.

The DNA for the CDR3 is TGTGCCAGCAGCGTAGCCACAGACAATGAGCAGTTCTTC. Its translation: CASSVATDNEQFF. The gene calls are TRBV9 and TRBJ2-1; the D is unclear. V was clipped by 0 bases and J by 5 bases, with 6 bases between them. CDR3 length equals 13 residues. Germline V lookup: CDR1 SGDLS, CDR2 YYNGEE.

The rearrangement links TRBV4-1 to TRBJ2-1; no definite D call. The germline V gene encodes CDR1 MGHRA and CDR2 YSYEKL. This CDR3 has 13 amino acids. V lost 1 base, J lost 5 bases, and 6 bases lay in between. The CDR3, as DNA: TGCGCCAGCAGCCAAGTCAGAAACAATGAGCAGTTCTTC. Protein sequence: CASSQVRNNEQFF.

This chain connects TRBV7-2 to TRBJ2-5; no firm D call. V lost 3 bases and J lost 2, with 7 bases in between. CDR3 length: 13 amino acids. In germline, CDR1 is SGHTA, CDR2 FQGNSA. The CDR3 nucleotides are TGTGCCAGCAGCTTTTCAACGCAAGAGACCCAGTACTTC. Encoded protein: CASSFSTQETQYF.

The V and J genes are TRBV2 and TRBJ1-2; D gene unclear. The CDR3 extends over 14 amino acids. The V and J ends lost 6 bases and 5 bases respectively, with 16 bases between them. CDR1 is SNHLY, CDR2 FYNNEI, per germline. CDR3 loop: CASSNPGSRYGYTF. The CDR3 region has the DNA TGTGCCAGCAGCAACCCCGGGAGTCGTTATGGCTACACCTTC.

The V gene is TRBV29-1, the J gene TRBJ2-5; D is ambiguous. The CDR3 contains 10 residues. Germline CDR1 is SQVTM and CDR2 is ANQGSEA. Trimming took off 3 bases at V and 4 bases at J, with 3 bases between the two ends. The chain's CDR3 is CSVEAETQYF. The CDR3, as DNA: TGCAGCGTTGAGGCAGAGACCCAGTACTTC.

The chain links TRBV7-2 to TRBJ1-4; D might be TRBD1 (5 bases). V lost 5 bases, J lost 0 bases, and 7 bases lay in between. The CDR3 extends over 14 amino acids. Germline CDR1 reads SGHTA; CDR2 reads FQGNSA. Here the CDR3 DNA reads TGTGCCAGCAGCCCAGGGTCAACTAATGAAAAACTGTTTTTT. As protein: CASSPGSTNEKLFF. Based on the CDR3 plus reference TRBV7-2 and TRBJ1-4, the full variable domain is GAGVSQSPSNKVTEKGKDVELRCDPISGHTALYWYRQSLGQGLEFLIYFQGNSAPDKSGLPSDRFSAERTGGSVSTLTIQRTQQEDSAVYLCASSPGSTNEKLFFGSGTQLSVL.

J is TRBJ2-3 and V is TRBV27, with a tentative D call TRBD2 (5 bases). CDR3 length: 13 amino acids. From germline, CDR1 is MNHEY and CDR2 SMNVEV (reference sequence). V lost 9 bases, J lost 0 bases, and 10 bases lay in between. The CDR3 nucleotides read TGTGCCAGTGGAGGCCCAAGCACAGATACGCAGTATTTT. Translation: CASGGPSTDTQYF.

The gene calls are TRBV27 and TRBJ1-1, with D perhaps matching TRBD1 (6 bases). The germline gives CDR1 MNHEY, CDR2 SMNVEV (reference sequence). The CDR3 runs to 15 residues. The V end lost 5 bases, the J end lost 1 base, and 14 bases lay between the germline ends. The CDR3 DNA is TGTGCCAGCAGTGCGAGGGGACAAACGAACACTGAAGCTTTCTTT. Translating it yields CASSARGQTNTEAFF.

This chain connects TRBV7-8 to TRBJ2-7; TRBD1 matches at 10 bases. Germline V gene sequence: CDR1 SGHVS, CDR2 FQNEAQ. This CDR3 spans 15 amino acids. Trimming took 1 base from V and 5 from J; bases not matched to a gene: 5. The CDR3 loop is CASSLVDRGIHEQYF. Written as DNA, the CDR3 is TGTGCCAGCAGCTTAGTGGACAGGGGGATACACGAGCAGTACTTC. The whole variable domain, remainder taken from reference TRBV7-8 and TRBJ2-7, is GAGVSQSPRYKVAKRGQDVALRCDPISGHVSLFWYQQALGQGPEFLTYFQNEAQLDKSGLPSDRFFAERPEGSVSTLKIQRTQQEDSAVYLCASSLVDRGIHEQYFGPGTRLTVT.

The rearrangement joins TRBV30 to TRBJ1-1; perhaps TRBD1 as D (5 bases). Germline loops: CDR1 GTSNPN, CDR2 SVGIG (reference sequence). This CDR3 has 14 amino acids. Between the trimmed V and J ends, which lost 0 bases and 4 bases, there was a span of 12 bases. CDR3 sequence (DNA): TGTGCCTGGAGTGTGGGGGGAACGGGCACTGAAGCTTTCTTT. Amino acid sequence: CAWSVGGTGTEAFF.

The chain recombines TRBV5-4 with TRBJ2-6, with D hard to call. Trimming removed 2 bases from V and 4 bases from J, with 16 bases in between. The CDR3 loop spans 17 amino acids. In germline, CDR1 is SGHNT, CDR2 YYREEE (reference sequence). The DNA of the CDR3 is TGTGCCAGCAGCTTTGGGCCGTATTCCGAGGGGGCCAACGTCCTGACTTTC. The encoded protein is CASSFGPYSEGANVLTF.

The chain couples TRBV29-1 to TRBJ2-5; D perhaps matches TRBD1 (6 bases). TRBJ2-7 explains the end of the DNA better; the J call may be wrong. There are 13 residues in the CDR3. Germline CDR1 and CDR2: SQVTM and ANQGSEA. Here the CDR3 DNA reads TGCAGCGTTGAAGCAGGGGTGACCTACGAGCAGTACTTC. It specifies CSVEAGVTYEQYF.

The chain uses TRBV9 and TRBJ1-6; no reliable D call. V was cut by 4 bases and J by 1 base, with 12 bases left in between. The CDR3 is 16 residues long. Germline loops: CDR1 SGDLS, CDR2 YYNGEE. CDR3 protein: CASSPRSKSYNSPLHF. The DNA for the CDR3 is TGTGCCAGCAGCCCACGGTCCAAGTCCTATAATTCACCCCTCCACTTT.

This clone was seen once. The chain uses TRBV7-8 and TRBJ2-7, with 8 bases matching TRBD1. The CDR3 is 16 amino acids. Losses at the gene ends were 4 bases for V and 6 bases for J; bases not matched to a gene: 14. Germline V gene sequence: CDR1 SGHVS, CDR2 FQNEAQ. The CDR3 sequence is CASSSSLRTGSGEQYF. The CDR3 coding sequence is TGTGCCAGCAGCTCCTCCCTTAGGACAGGGTCCGGCGAGCAGTACTTC.

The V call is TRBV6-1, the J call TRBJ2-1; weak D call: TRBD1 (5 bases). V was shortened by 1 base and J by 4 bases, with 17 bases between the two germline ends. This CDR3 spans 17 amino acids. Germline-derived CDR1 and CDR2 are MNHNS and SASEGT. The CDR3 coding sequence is TGTGCCAGCAGTGAAGGCCAGGGCGGAGCGAGATACAATGAGCAGTTCTTC. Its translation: CASSEGQGGARYNEQFF.

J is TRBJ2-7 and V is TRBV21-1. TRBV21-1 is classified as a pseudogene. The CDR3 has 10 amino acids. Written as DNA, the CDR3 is TGTGCCAGCAGCAAGGGGGAGCAGTACTTC. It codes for CASSKGEQYF.

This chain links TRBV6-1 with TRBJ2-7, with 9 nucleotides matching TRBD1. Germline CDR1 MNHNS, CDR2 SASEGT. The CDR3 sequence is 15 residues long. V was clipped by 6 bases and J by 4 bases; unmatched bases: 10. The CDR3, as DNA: TGTGCCAGCAGCCAACAGGGGGCAAGCAGTTACGAGCAGTACTTC. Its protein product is CASSQQGASSYEQYF.

CDR3 in DNA: TGCGCCAGCAGCTTGCGGGAGCGGTCCTACGAGCAGTACTTC. This translates into CASSLRERSYEQYF. The genes are TRBV5-1 and TRBJ2-7; TRBD2 is a possible D gene (6 bases). The CDR3 totals 14 residues. Germline V gene sequence: CDR1 SGHRS, CDR2 YFSETQ. Trimming removed 1 base at V and 1 base at J, with 9 bases between. The whole variable domain, remainder taken from reference TRBV5-1 and TRBJ2-7, is KAGVTQTPRYLIKTRGQQVTLSCSPISGHRSVSWYQQTPGQGLQFLFEYFSETQRNKGNFPGRFSGRQFSNSRSEMNVSTLELGDSALYLCASSLRERSYEQYFGPGTRLTVT.